This note documents a single T cell receptor beta chain sequence. The data stem from a study of blood T cell repertoires in COVID-19. In terms of age and location, participants ranged from about 18 to 90 years and lived in about 25 US areas. Clinical history as reported by participants underpinned cohort assignment. Recovered status in Cohort 3 required two negative PCRs, clearance, or symptom resolution. In the study's own analysis: Reference gene primer amplification yielded estimated nucleated cell counts. Sequencing used immunoSEQ multiplex PCR; TCRdb keeps in-frame clones, though not all of them. The DNA gave D and trimming, while V, J and clone size come from that table. This repertoire shows approximately 300,000 clones, approximately 85% found once; its top ten account for roughly 4%. The germline V gene encodes CDR1 SGHDT and CDR2 YYEEEE. The CDR3 has 15 residues. The V gene end was trimmed by 2 bases and the J gene end by 6 bases; junction bases not matched to a gene: 5.

The sample taken for sequencing was PBMCs or T cells enriched from blood (not recorded which). The chain is built from TRBV5-6 and TRBJ1-5; 10 bases match TRBD1. The receptor was derived from a young woman who had recovered from COVID-19. CDR3 residues: CASSLRQGASQPQHF. The CDR3 nucleotides are TGTGCCAGCAGCTTAAGACAGGGGGCGAGTCAGCCCCAGCATTTT.